The 28 T cell receptor beta chains below come from one sample, sequenced in a study of CD8 T cells in Susac syndrome. An input of about 0.5 to 1 ug of RNA was subjected to reverse transcription using random hexamers. TCRdb fed the immunoSEQ multiplex PCR reads into MiXCR, producing one record per CDR3 protein. The sample shows 180,000 or so distinct CDR3 sequences, just under 95% of them seen only once. Sequences were obtained from CD4+ T cells from PBMCs. Receptor source: a human donor with Susac syndrome.

The chain joins TRBV30 to TRBJ1-6, with a weak D call TRBD1 (5 bases). Germline CDR1 reads GTSNPN; CDR2 reads SVGIG (reference sequence). V was cut by 1 base and J by 10 bases, with 14 bases left in between. The CDR3 length is 14 residues. CDR3 in DNA: TGTGCCTGGAGTGATGGGCCAGGGAACTCACCCCTCCACTTT. It encodes CAWSDGPGNSPLHF.

The chain employs TRBV5-1 and TRBJ1-6; possible D gene TRBD1, 6 bases. The V gene lost 4 bases and the J gene lost 7 bases, with 15 bases spanning the gap. CDR3 length: 15 amino acids. Germline-derived CDR1 and CDR2 are SGHRS and YFSETQ. In nucleotides, the CDR3 is TGCGCCAGCAGCCGATGGGGACAAGGAAATTCACCCCTCCACTTT. Protein: CASSRWGQGNSPLHF.

The chain uses TRBV7-6 and TRBJ2-7, with 14 bases aligning to TRBD2. J was trimmed by 6 bases and V by 5 bases; bases with no gene match: 6. Germline V gene data show CDR1 as SGHVS and CDR2 as FNYEAQ. This CDR3 comprises 15 residues. The CDR3 DNA reads as TGTGCCAGCAGCGGGGGACTAGCGGGAGTTGGCGAGCAGTACTTC. Translating gives CASSGGLAGVGEQYF.

This clonotype was recorded once. The chain uses TRBV12-3 or TRBV12-4 and TRBJ1-1, with 8 bases identical to TRBD1. The CDR3 sequence is 16 residues long. Trimming cost V 2 bases and J 3 bases; bases outside gene matches: 8. DNA of the CDR3: TGTGCCAGCAGTTTATGGGGGACAGGCGGGGACACTGAAGCTTTCTTT. It is translated as CASSLWGTGGDTEAFF.

The rearrangement links TRBV7-9 to TRBJ2-1, with a tentative D call TRBD1 (6 bases). The CDR3 runs 14 residues. Deletions cut 4 bases from V and 5 bases from J, with 12 bases between. Germline CDR1 is SEHNR and CDR2 is FQNEAQ (reference sequence). CDR3 in DNA: TGTGCCAGCAGCTGGGGGCTGATGAACAATGAGCAGTTCTTC. Translation: CASSWGLMNNEQFF.

The rearrangement uses TRBV5-1 and TRBJ1-1, with D possibly TRBD1 on 5 matching bases. The germline V gene encodes CDR1 SGHRS and CDR2 YFSETQ. The V end lost 0 bases, the J end lost 5 bases, and 5 bases lay between the germline ends. The CDR3 length is 12 residues. CDR3 sequence (DNA): TGCGCCAGCAGCTTGGGACAGACTGAAGCTTTCTTT. It is translated as CASSLGQTEAFF.

The V gene is TRBV7-9, the J gene TRBJ2-5; D may be TRBD1 (6 bases). V gave up 1 base and J gave up 1 base, with 10 bases separating them. CDR1 is SEHNR, CDR2 FQNEAQ, per germline (reference sequence). There are 15 residues in the CDR3. CDR3 nucleotide sequence: TGTGCCAGCAGCTTAGGGGGGCGGATCCAAGAGACCCAGTACTTC. Translated, it gives CASSLGGRIQETQYF.

V is TRBV20-1 and J is TRBJ1-5, with TRBD1 identical over 8 bases. The CDR3 length is 16 residues. Per the germline V gene, CDR1 is DFQATT and CDR2 is SNEGSKA (reference sequence). V lost 3 bases to trimming and J lost 1 base; unmatched junction nucleotides: 8. CDR3: CSASVTGGGSNQPQHF. DNA for the CDR3: TGCAGTGCTAGTGTTACAGGGGGGGGGAGCAATCAGCCCCAGCATTTT.

This chain joins TRBV5-4 and TRBJ2-1; TRBD2 agrees at 12 bases. The CDR3 sequence is 19 residues long. The germline gives CDR1 SGHNT, CDR2 YYREEE (reference sequence). J gave up 0 bases and V 4 bases, and 11 bases lay outside the gene matches. CDR3 sequence reads: CASSPQGLAGLSSYNEQFF. The CDR3 DNA reads TGTGCCAGCAGCCCCCAAGGACTAGCGGGGCTTAGCTCCTACAATGAGCAGTTCTTC.

The chain employs TRBV5-4 and TRBJ2-5, with TRBD2 matching over 15 bases. CDR3 length equals 17 residues. The V gene's germline CDR1 is SGHNT and CDR2 YYREEE (reference sequence). The V segment lost 2 bases and the J segment 5 bases; nucleotides outside the gene matches: 7. The CDR3 protein is CASSFLGLAGGWETQYF. The CDR3 nucleotides read TGTGCCAGCAGCTTTTTGGGACTAGCGGGGGGATGGGAGACCCAGTACTTC. Full variable domain (rest looked up from reference TRBV5-4 and TRBJ2-5): ETGVTQSPTHLIKTRGQQVTLRCSSQSGHNTVSWYQQALGQGPQFIFQYYREEENGRGNFPPRFSGLQFPNYSSELNVNALELDDSALYLCASSFLGLAGGWETQYFGPGTRLLVL.

This chain uses TRBV20-1 with TRBJ2-7; D gene ambiguous. The CDR3 is made up of 13 amino acids. Between the trimmed V and J ends, which lost 4 bases and 0 bases, there was a span of 10 bases. The germline gives CDR1 DFQATT, CDR2 SNEGSKA (reference sequence). DNA of the CDR3: TGCAGTGCTAACGAACGATACTCCTACGAGCAGTACTTC. Protein product: CSANERYSYEQYF.

The chain links TRBV6-2 or TRBV6-3 to TRBJ1-1, with no clear D. CDR1 and CDR2 from the germline V gene are MNHEY and SVGEGT. V was cut by 4 bases and J by 1 base, with 7 bases left in between. The CDR3 spans 13 residues. The CDR3 bases are TGTGCCAGCAGTTGGTCCGGGAACACTGAAGCTTTCTTT. Encoded protein: CASSWSGNTEAFF.

The chain has TRBV3-1 and TRBJ2-3; the match to TRBD2 covers 7 bases. The J segment lost 4 bases and the V segment lost 4 bases, leaving 11 bases of the junction unmatched. The CDR3 has 16 amino acids. Germline-derived CDR1 and CDR2 are LGHDT and YNNKEL (reference sequence). In DNA, the CDR3 is TGTGCCAGCAGCCTGAGACTAGCCGGGTCGGCAGATACGCAGTATTTT. Translated: CASSLRLAGSADTQYF.

This clonotype was recorded once. V and J are TRBV28 and TRBJ2-2; 13 nucleotides align to TRBD2. The CDR3 has 15 amino acids. Per germline, CDR1 MDHEN and CDR2 SYDVKM. Trimming removed 6 bases from V and 7 bases from J; junction bases left unmatched: 5. CDR3 coding DNA: TGTGCCAGCAGGGATGGACTAGCGGGAGTCGGGGAGCTGTTTTTT. This sequence encodes CASRDGLAGVGELFF.

Here the CDR3 DNA reads TGTGCCACTCGGGGCAGGGGTTCTGGGGCCAACGTCCTGACTTTC. It is translated as CATRGRGSGANVLTF. The V call is TRBV6-5, the J call TRBJ2-6, with D possibly matching TRBD1 (6 bases). The CDR3 runs 15 residues. Trimming pared 10 bases from V and 1 base from J, leaving 14 bases between. Germline values: CDR1 MNHEY, CDR2 SVGAGI.

The genes are TRBV6-1 and TRBJ1-5; 7 positions agree with TRBD1. The germline gives CDR1 MNHNS, CDR2 SASEGT. The CDR3 has 16 amino acids. V lost 2 bases, J lost 0 bases, and 4 bases stayed unmatched. In nucleotides, the CDR3 is TGTGCCAGCAGTGAACAGGGGACAGCTAGCAATCAGCCCCAGCATTTT. As protein: CASSEQGTASNQPQHF.

The genes are TRBV30 and TRBJ2-7; D is uncertain. The CDR3 covers 13 residues. From germline, CDR1 is GTSNPN and CDR2 SVGIG (reference sequence). V gave up 8 bases and J gave up 3 bases, with 17 bases separating them. The CDR3: CAGSGLLGYEQYF. In DNA form, the CDR3 reads TGTGCCGGGTCCGGGCTGTTGGGCTACGAGCAGTACTTC.

The sample holds a few counts of this clonotype. The rearrangement links TRBV18 to TRBJ1-4; D gene ambiguous. Per the germline V gene, CDR1 is KGHSH and CDR2 is LQKENI. V was shortened by 1 base and J by 0 bases, with 6 bases between the two germline ends. The CDR3 runs to 15 residues. CDR3 bases: TGTGCCAGCTCACCACTGGGCGCAACTAATGAAAAACTGTTTTTT. Its translation is CASSPLGATNEKLFF.

Points on this clonotype: One end of the junction does not line up with germline, which may come from a read error. The chain is built from TRBV7-9 and TRBJ1-1; D gene ambiguous. The germline V gene encodes CDR1 SEHNR and CDR2 FQNEAQ (reference sequence). The CDR3 extends over 14 amino acids. For the CDR3, the DNA is TGTGCCAGCAGCTTATTGAGCATGAACACTGAAGTTTTCTTT. It specifies CASSLLSMNTEVFF.

The gene calls are TRBV2 and TRBJ1-2; D ambiguous. The CDR3 is made up of 13 amino acids. Germline loops: CDR1 SNHLY, CDR2 FYNNEI. With 4 bases removed from V and 4 bases from J, the gap between germline ends came to 10 bases. The CDR3 protein is CASSGVRFYGYTF. In DNA, the CDR3 is TGTGCCAGCAGTGGGGTCAGGTTCTATGGCTACACCTTC.

The rearrangement links TRBV4-2 to TRBJ2-2, with 9 nucleotides matching TRBD1. The CDR3 contains 17 residues. The germline CDR1 and CDR2 sequences are LGHNA and YNFKEQ. The V gene end was trimmed by 0 bases and the J gene end by 3 bases; junction bases not matched to a gene: 5. CDR3 amino acids: CASSQDVGQGDTGELFF. Written as DNA, the CDR3 is TGTGCCAGCAGCCAAGATGTGGGACAGGGTGACACCGGGGAGCTGTTTTTT.

V usage is TRBV28 and J usage is TRBJ2-1, with TRBD2 identical over 11 bases. Germline CDR1 reads MDHEN; CDR2 reads SYDVKM. Trimming at V came to 5 bases and at J to 6 bases, leaving 3 bases not matched to a gene. The CDR3 has 14 amino acids. CDR3 loop: CASSRTSGFNEQFF. For the CDR3, the DNA is TGTGCCAGCAGTAGGACTAGCGGGTTCAATGAGCAGTTCTTC.

This clonotype appeared a single time. The genes are TRBV29-1 and TRBJ1-1; D is uncertain. The germline V gene encodes CDR1 SQVTM and CDR2 ANQGSEA. This CDR3 comprises 12 residues. The V end lost 6 bases, the J end lost 1 base, and 9 bases lay between the germline ends. CDR3 DNA sequence: TGCAGCGTGGCCCATGCGAACACTGAAGCTTTCTTT. It codes for CSVAHANTEAFF.

This chain links TRBV7-2 with TRBJ2-7, with 9 bases identical to TRBD2. CDR1 is SGHTA, CDR2 FQGNSA, per germline. CDR3 length: 15 amino acids. Unmatched junction bases numbered 8, after V lost 1 base and J lost 7 bases. Here the CDR3 reads CASSLEVAGAREQYF. The CDR3 bases are TGTGCCAGCAGCTTAGAGGTAGCGGGAGCTCGGGAGCAGTACTTC.

The rearrangement uses TRBV21-1 and TRBJ1-2. TRBV21-1 is a pseudogene. This CDR3 is 12 amino acids long. This CDR3 reads CASSKQARGYTF. CDR3 DNA: TGTGCCAGCAGCAAACAGGCTCGGGGCTACACCTTC.

The chain recombines TRBV20-1 with TRBJ2-3; the D is unclear. The germline V gene has CDR1 DFQATT and CDR2 SNEGSKA (reference sequence). The V end lost 5 bases, the J end lost 8 bases, and 14 bases lay between the germline ends. The CDR3 extends over 12 amino acids. Here the CDR3 DNA reads TGCAGTGCTGGCCAGACTGTCACTACGCAGTATTTT. It codes for CSAGQTVTTQYF.

The DNA of the CDR3 is TGCGCCAGCAGCTCGGACTCGGACTTCTCCTCGACGCAGTATTTT. Protein product: CASSSDSDFSSTQYF. J is TRBJ2-3 and V is TRBV5-1, with a tentative D call TRBD2 (5 bases). This CDR3 has 15 amino acids. The V and J ends lost 3 bases and 9 bases respectively, with 20 bases between them. Germline CDR1 is SGHRS and CDR2 is YFSETQ.

The chain carries TRBV7-2 and TRBJ1-6, with D hard to call. The germline V and J ends were trimmed by 7 bases and 3 bases, with 10 bases remaining between them. The germline gives CDR1 SGHTA, CDR2 FQGNSA. This CDR3 is built from 14 residues. The CDR3 nucleotides read TGTGCCAGCACCCCGACGGACTATAATTCACCCCTCCACTTT. This gives the protein CASTPTDYNSPLHF.